The text below deals with one T cell receptor beta chain. The antigen remains unidentified. The donors were members of the validation cohort, which comprised 120 subjects and was separate from the first cohort of 670 or so subjects. The sample is drawn from a study of cytomegalovirus exposure and HLA in healthy donors. Overall study results and limits: Rarity marked most TCR sequences, yet some public TCRs occurred in many donors. According to the study, around 150 TCR beta chains were cytomegalovirus-associated.

Profiling relied on immunoSEQ multiplex PCR, and the TCRdb table lists in-frame clones only, not all of them. The sample lists about 98,000 clones, roughly nine tenths seen once, with approximately 4% in the top ten. V lost 5 bases, J lost 0 bases, and 11 bases lay in between. Germline V CDR1 and CDR2: SGHTA, FQGNSA. The CDR3 consists of 15 residues. V and J are TRBV7-2 and TRBJ1-5; D remains ambiguous. The sample consisted of PBMCs. The sequence was obtained from a young woman in good health and CMV-seronegative. DNA of the CDR3: TGTGCCAGCAGCGACGCGGCTAATAGCAATCAGCCCCAGCATTTT. It specifies CASSDAANSNQPQHF.